The TCR beta chain described here comes from a study of T cells after somatic rescue of genetic block. This clone was detected only a few times. Trimming shortened V by 5 bases and J by 5 bases, and 19 bases separated the two germline ends. This CDR3 region has 15 residues. Germline values: CDR1 SNHLY, CDR2 FYNNEI. Sequencing used immunoSEQ multiplex PCR; TCRdb keeps in-frame clones, though not all of them. The sample includes 13,000 to 15,000 clones, under 75% of them seen just once. This sequence originates from a boy younger than 18. This chain links TRBV2 with TRBJ2-7, with D possibly TRBD1 on 5 matching bases. Sequences were obtained from peripheral blood mononuclear cells (PBMCs). CDR3 residues: CASSSLRVVSHEQYF. The CDR3 bases are TGTGCCAGCAGTTCTCTCAGGGTAGTTAGCCACGAGCAGTACTTC.